The clone carrying this T cell receptor (beta chain) was detected only once. Its target is not known. The source of the sample is a study of cytomegalovirus exposure and HLA in healthy donors. PCR employed 60 Vbeta and 13 Jbeta primers. Using immunoSEQ multiplex PCR, the repertoire was profiled, and TCRdb retains in-frame clones only, with some absent. The sample holds 150,000 or so clones, roughly 74% seen once. Study-wide points: Most of the CMV-associated TCR beta chains (in a later analysis) appeared to be HLA-restricted. The authors later found HLA-associated TCR beta chains more clonally expanded than equally common others. Cytomegalovirus status was reportedly diagnosed by the classifier with high specificity and sensitivity.

The sequence derives from a man younger than 35 in good health and CMV-seropositive. Input material: PBMCs.

As DNA, the CDR3 is TGCGCCAGCAGCCAAGATCTTATGGGACTAGCGGTCCAAGGGTACGAGCAGTACTTC. Translation: CASSQDLMGLAVQGYEQYF. The V and J genes are TRBV4-1 and TRBJ2-7; 11 nucleotides align to TRBD2. Germline CDR1 reads MGHRA; CDR2 reads YSYEKL. The J segment lost 4 bases and the V segment lost 0 bases, leaving 14 bases of the junction unmatched. This CDR3 contains 19 residues.